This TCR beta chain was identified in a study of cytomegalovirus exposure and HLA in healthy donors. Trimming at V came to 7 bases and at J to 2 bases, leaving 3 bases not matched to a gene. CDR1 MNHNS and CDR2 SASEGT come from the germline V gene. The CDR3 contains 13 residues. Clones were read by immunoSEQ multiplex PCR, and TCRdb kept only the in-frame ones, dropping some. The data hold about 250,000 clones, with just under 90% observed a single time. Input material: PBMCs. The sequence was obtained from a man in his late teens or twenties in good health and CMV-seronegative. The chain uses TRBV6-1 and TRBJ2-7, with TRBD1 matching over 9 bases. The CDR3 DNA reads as TGTGCCAGCAATCACAGGGGGCCCTACGAGCAGTACTTC. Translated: CASNHRGPYEQYF.